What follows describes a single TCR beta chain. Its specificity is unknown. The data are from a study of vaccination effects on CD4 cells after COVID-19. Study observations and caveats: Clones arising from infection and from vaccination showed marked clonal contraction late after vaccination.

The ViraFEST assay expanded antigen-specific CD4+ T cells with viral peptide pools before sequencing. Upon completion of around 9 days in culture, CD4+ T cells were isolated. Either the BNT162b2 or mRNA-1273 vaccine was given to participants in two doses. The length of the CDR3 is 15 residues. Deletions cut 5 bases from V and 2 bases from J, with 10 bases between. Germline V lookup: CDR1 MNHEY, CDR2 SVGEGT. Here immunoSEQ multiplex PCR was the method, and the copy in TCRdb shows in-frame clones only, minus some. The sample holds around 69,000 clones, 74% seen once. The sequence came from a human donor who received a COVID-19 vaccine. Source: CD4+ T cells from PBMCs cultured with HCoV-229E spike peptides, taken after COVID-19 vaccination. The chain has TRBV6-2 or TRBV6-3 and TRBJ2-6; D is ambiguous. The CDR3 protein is CASSLSGTGANVLTF. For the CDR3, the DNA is TGTGCCAGCAGTCTCTCAGGAACTGGGGCCAACGTCCTGACTTTC.